Listed below are T cell receptor beta chains from one sample, sequenced in a study of blood T cell repertoires in COVID-19. Repertoires were generated with immunoSEQ multiplex PCR, while TCRdb's copy carries only in-frame clones and drops some. This sample has 200,000 to 300,000 clones; 88% occur once, and the top ten carry under 2.5%. Sequencing input: PBMCs or T cells enriched from blood (not recorded which). Source of these receptors: a woman aged 40 to 50 with acute COVID-19. CDR3s include the opening cysteine and the closing phenylalanine or tryptophan. The order of the fields is V gene, clone size, D gene, J gene, CDR3 DNA, CDR3 protein. The D gene is left open where the match is weak. For some rows the clone size is stated as once, few or many, or as a class when expanded; others skip it.

V: TRBV3-1/TRBV3-2; size: NA; D: TRBD2; J: TRBJ2-3; DNA: TGTGCCAGCAGCCCTGGGACTAGCAGCACAGATACGCAGTATTTT; CDR3: CASSPGTSSTDTQYF
V: TRBV11-3; size: NA; D: TRBD2; J: TRBJ2-1; DNA: TGTGCCAGCAGCTCCGTAGGACTAGCGGACAATGAGCAGTTCTTC; CDR3: CASSSVGLADNEQFF
V: TRBV24-1; size: NA; D: TRBD1; J: TRBJ2-2; DNA: TGTGCCTCCGGTCCGGGACAGGCCTTCACCGGGGAGCTGTTTTTT; CDR3: CASGPGQAFTGELFF
V: TRBV4-3; size: NA; D: TRBD2; J: TRBJ2-3; DNA: TGCGCCAGCAGCCAAAGGAGGGAGGGTACGCAGTATTTT; CDR3: CASSQRREGTQYF
V: TRBV3-1/TRBV3-2; size: few; D: NA; J: TRBJ2-1; DNA: TGTGCCAGCAGCCAAGAACTGGTATACTACAATGAGCAGTTCTTC; CDR3: CASSQELVYYNEQFF
V: TRBV11-2; size: NA; D: NA; J: TRBJ1-1; DNA: TGTGCCAGCAGCTTAGGGGGGGGCCGGAACACTGAAGCTTTCTTT; CDR3: CASSLGGGRNTEAFF
V: TRBV11-3; size: NA; D: NA; J: TRBJ1-1; DNA: TGTGCCAGCAGCTCGAGATCCGGAGGGTACACTGAAGCTTTCTTT; CDR3: CASSSRSGGYTEAFF
V: TRBV4-1; size: NA; D: NA; J: TRBJ2-2; DNA: TGCGCCAGCAGCGGACGCGACAACAGGCTGAGGACCGGGGAGCTGTTTTTT; CDR3: CASSGRDNRLRTGELFF
V: TRBV9; size: few; D: TRBD1; J: TRBJ2-2; DNA: TGTGCCAGCAGCGTAGCCGGACAGGGGGTTACCGGGGAGCTGTTTTTT; CDR3: CASSVAGQGVTGELFF
V: TRBV4-1; size: NA; D: TRBD1; J: TRBJ1-1; DNA: TGCGCCAGCAGCCAACAACTAGGGGGCAGGACTGAAGCTTTCTTT; CDR3: CASSQQLGGRTEAFF
V: TRBV7-2; size: NA; D: NA; J: TRBJ1-1; DNA: TGTGCCAGCAGCTTGAGATCTGTGGACACTGAAGCTTTCTTT; CDR3: CASSLRSVDTEAFF
V: TRBV4-3; size: NA; D: TRBD1; J: TRBJ2-7; DNA: TGCGCCAGCAGCCAAGATGTCGGGGGACAGGTCTACGAGCAGTACTTC; CDR3: CASSQDVGGQVYEQYF
V: TRBV7-9; size: once; D: NA; J: TRBJ1-3; DNA: TGTGCCAGCAGCCCGACAGGATTATATGGAAACACCATATATTTT; CDR3: CASSPTGLYGNTIYF
V: TRBV5-1; size: NA; D: TRBD1; J: TRBJ2-2; DNA: TGCGCCAGCAACCGGGACAGGAACACCGGGGAGCTGTTTTTT; CDR3: CASNRDRNTGELFF
V: TRBV5-8; size: NA; D: TRBD1; J: TRBJ1-1; DNA: TGTGCCAGCAGCTTGGTCTCAGGGGGCCCCCGCAACACTGAAGCTTTCTTT; CDR3: CASSLVSGGPRNTEAFF
V: TRBV14; size: NA; D: NA; J: TRBJ2-1; DNA: TGTGCCAGCAGCCAAGACTGGGGGGATGGGCAGTTCTTC; CDR3: CASSQDWGDGQFF
V: TRBV14; size: NA; D: NA; J: TRBJ2-3; DNA: TGTGCCAGCAGCCAAGGACAGGCCTCGACCTATACGCAGTATTTT; CDR3: CASSQGQASTYTQYF
V: TRBV10-1; size: NA; D: NA; J: TRBJ1-1; DNA: TGCGCCAGCAGAGTCGGGATGAACACTGAAGCTTTCTTT; CDR3: CASRVGMNTEAFF
V: TRBV19; size: NA; D: NA; J: TRBJ1-5; DNA: TGTGCCAGTCTCGGGAGTTGGAATCAGCCCCAGCATTTT; CDR3: CASLGSWNQPQHF
V: TRBV14; size: once; D: NA; J: TRBJ2-2; DNA: TGTGCCAGCAGCCCCTCGGTTTACACCGGGGAGCTGTTTTTT; CDR3: CASSPSVYTGELFF
V: TRBV15; size: NA; D: NA; J: TRBJ2-2; DNA: TGTGCCACCGCTCCAGGGTCTGGTCTCGTGCACACCGGGGAGCTGTTTTTT; CDR3: CATAPGSGLVHTGELFF
V: TRBV3-1/TRBV3-2; size: once; D: NA; J: TRBJ1-2; DNA: TGTGCCAGCAGCCAAGGGCAGGCTAACTATGGCTACACCTTC; CDR3: CASSQGQANYGYTF
V: TRBV18; size: once; D: TRBD2; J: TRBJ2-1; DNA: TGTGCCAGCTCACCAAGGCGGGAGAGTTACAATGAGCAGTTCTTC; CDR3: CASSPRRESYNEQFF
V: TRBV24-1; size: NA; D: NA; J: TRBJ2-2; DNA: TGTGCCACCAGCCTCCGGGACTCCGGCCGGGAGCTGTTTTTT; CDR3: CATSLRDSGRELFF
V: TRBV10-3; size: NA; D: NA; J: TRBJ2-3; DNA: TGTGCCATCAACCGACTGGGGGCTCCCACAGATACGCAGTATTTT; CDR3: CAINRLGAPTDTQYF
V: TRBV28; size: NA; D: NA; J: TRBJ1-5; DNA: TGTGCCAGCAGTTCCTTTTCTAGGGGTGAGTGGCAGCCCCAGCATTTT; CDR3: CASSSFSRGEWQPQHF
V: TRBV3-1/TRBV3-2; size: NA; D: TRBD2; J: TRBJ2-1; DNA: TGTGCCAGCAGCTTCCGACTAGCGGGGTACAATGAGCAGTTCTTC; CDR3: CASSFRLAGYNEQFF
V: TRBV18; size: once; D: TRBD1; J: TRBJ1-1; DNA: TGTGCCAGCTCAACAGGGGCCACTGAAGCTTTCTTT; CDR3: CASSTGATEAFF
V: TRBV7-6; size: NA; D: TRBD2; J: TRBJ2-5; DNA: TGTGCCAGCAGCTTAGGAGCGGGAGGAGGGGAGACCCAGTACTTC; CDR3: CASSLGAGGGETQYF
V: TRBV5-6; size: NA; D: NA; J: TRBJ2-5; DNA: TGTGCCAGCAGCGGAAAGAGGGCCTCAGAGACCCAGTACTTC; CDR3: CASSGKRASETQYF
V: TRBV6-6; size: NA; D: TRBD1; J: TRBJ1-2; DNA: TGTGCCAGCAGTTCCGCGGACAGGGGGCGCCGGATGGGCTACACCTTC; CDR3: CASSSADRGRRMGYTF
V: TRBV5-1; size: NA; D: NA; J: TRBJ1-1; DNA: TGCGCCAGCAGCTTAAGGGCTGAGGGTGAAGCTTTCTTT; CDR3: CASSLRAEGEAFF
V: TRBV10-1; size: many; D: TRBD2; J: TRBJ2-2; DNA: TGCGCCAGCAGTGATGGTGCTAGCGGGGGGTACACCGGGGAGCTGTTTTTT; CDR3: CASSDGASGGYTGELFF
V: TRBV2; size: once; D: NA; J: TRBJ1-1; DNA: TGTGCCAGTGTTGGTGAGGGTCAAACTGAAGCTTTCTTT; CDR3: CASVGEGQTEAFF
V: TRBV6-5; size: NA; D: NA; J: TRBJ2-5; DNA: TGTGCCTCCAGCGGGGGACAGGGAGGTATGGAGACCCAGTACTTC; CDR3: CASSGGQGGMETQYF